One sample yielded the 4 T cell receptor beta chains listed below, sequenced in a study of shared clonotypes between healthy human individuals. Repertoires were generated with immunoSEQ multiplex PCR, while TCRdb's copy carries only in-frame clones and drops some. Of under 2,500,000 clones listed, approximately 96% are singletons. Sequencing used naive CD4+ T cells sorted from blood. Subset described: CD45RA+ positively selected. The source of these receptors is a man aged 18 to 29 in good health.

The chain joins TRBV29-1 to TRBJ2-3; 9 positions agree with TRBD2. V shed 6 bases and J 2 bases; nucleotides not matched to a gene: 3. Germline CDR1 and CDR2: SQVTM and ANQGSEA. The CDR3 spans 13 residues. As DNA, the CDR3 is TGCAGCGTGACTAGCGGAAACACAGATACGCAGTATTTT. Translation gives CSVTSGNTDTQYF.

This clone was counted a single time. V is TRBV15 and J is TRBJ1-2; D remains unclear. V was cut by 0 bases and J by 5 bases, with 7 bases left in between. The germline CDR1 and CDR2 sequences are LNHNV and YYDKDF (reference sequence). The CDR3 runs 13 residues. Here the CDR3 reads CATSRDLLYGYTF. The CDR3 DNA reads TGTGCCACCAGCAGAGATCTGTTGTATGGCTACACCTTC.

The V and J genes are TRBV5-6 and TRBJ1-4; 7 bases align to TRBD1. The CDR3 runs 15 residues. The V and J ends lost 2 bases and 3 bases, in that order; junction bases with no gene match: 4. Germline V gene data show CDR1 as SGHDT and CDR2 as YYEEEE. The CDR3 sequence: CASSLSGQSNEKLFF. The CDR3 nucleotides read TGTGCCAGCAGCTTATCGGGACAGTCTAATGAAAAACTGTTTTTT.

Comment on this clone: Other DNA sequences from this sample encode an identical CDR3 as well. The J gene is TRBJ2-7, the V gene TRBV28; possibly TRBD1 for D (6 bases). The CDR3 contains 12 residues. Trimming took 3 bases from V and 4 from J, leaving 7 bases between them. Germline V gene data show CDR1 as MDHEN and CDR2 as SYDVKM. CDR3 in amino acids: CASSFQGYEQYF. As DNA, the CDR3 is TGTGCCAGCAGTTTTCAGGGGTACGAGCAGTACTTC. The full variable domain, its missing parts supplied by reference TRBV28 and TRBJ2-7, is DVKVTQSSRYLVKRTGEKVFLECVQDMDHENMFWYRQDPGLGLRLIYFSYDVKMKEKGDIPEGYSVSREKKERFSLILESASTNQTSMYLCASSFQGYEQYFGPGTRLTVT.